This is a list of T cell receptor beta chains from one sample in a study of a mutant IDH1 vaccine in newly diagnosed glioma. TCRdb keeps only in-frame clones here, not all; method: immunoSEQ multiplex PCR. Of 50,000 to 55,000 clones listed, 65% are singletons. For these TCRs, the target antigens are not known. The sequenced sample was peripheral blood mononuclear cells (PBMCs), obtained from a glioma patient whose treatment included an IDH1 peptide vaccine. The receptors come from a man between 40 and 49 years old with glioma. Some clones in this sample may be carry-over from other donors' samples. Each CDR3 is given with its conserved first and last residue. A D gene is named only where the DNA matches it firmly. Only part of the rows carry a size: once, few, many, or a class if the clone is expanded.

abundance: few; d_gene: NA; v_gene: TRBV29-1; j_gene: TRBJ2-7; CDR3nt: TGCAGCGTGCGAAGACAGCACTCCTACGAGCAGTACTTC; CDR3aa: CSVRRQHSYEQYF
abundance: NA; d_gene: TRBD1; v_gene: TRBV5-6; j_gene: TRBJ2-7; CDR3nt: TGTGCCAGCAGCTTGTCCCCAGGGGGCGTGGACGAGCAGTACTTC; CDR3aa: CASSLSPGGVDEQYF
abundance: few; d_gene: NA; v_gene: TRBV10-1; j_gene: TRBJ2-2; CDR3nt: TGCGCCAGCAGTGAGTCGAAGGACACCGGGGAGCTGTTTTTT; CDR3aa: CASSESKDTGELFF
abundance: NA; d_gene: TRBD1; v_gene: TRBV5-1; j_gene: TRBJ2-2; CDR3nt: TGCGCCAGCAGCTTGACCCTACAGGGGGCGAACACCGGGGAGCTGTTTTTT; CDR3aa: CASSLTLQGANTGELFF
abundance: NA; d_gene: NA; v_gene: TRBV6-1; j_gene: TRBJ2-7; CDR3nt: TGTGCCAGCAGTGCATACCGGGTGGCCTACGAGCAGTACTTC; CDR3aa: CASSAYRVAYEQYF
abundance: NA; d_gene: NA; v_gene: TRBV10-3; j_gene: TRBJ1-1; CDR3nt: TGTGCCATCAGTGACCCCCATAGCCAGGGGAGGGAAGCTTTCTTT; CDR3aa: CAISDPHSQGREAFF
abundance: NA; d_gene: TRBD1; v_gene: TRBV29-1; j_gene: TRBJ1-1; CDR3nt: TGCAGCGTTGTTTGGACAGGGGGTACTGAAGCTTTCTTT; CDR3aa: CSVVWTGGTEAFF
abundance: NA; d_gene: NA; v_gene: TRBV27; j_gene: TRBJ2-3; CDR3nt: TGTGCCAGCAGCCTTAGACACACAGATACGCAGTATTTT; CDR3aa: CASSLRHTDTQYF
abundance: NA; d_gene: TRBD2; v_gene: TRBV11-1; j_gene: TRBJ2-1; CDR3nt: TGTGCCAGCATGGGGACTAGCGGGGGGGCCTACAATGAGCAGTTCTTC; CDR3aa: CASMGTSGGAYNEQFF
abundance: once; d_gene: NA; v_gene: TRBV6-5; j_gene: TRBJ1-2; CDR3nt: TGTGCCAGCAGATCCTTCAGGGAATACGGCTACACCTTC; CDR3aa: CASRSFREYGYTF
abundance: NA; d_gene: NA; v_gene: TRBV5-1; j_gene: TRBJ2-7; CDR3nt: TGCGCCAGCAGGGGAGACAGTTTTGAAGCCCGGTGGCAGTACTTC; CDR3aa: CASRGDSFEARWQYF
abundance: few; d_gene: TRBD2; v_gene: TRBV4-2; j_gene: TRBJ2-4; CDR3nt: TGTGCCAGCAGCCAAGAGACTAGCGTCCCCCAAAACATTCAGTACTTC; CDR3aa: CASSQETSVPQNIQYF
abundance: NA; d_gene: NA; v_gene: TRBV6-1; j_gene: TRBJ2-5; CDR3nt: TGTGCCAGCAGCCCTTTCGGGGTAGGACAAGAGACCCAGTACTTC; CDR3aa: CASSPFGVGQETQYF
abundance: few; d_gene: NA; v_gene: TRBV6-5; j_gene: TRBJ1-1; CDR3nt: TGTGCCAGCAGTTCCAATGGCCTGGTTGAAGCTTTCTTT; CDR3aa: CASSSNGLVEAFF
abundance: few; d_gene: NA; v_gene: TRBV11-1; j_gene: TRBJ1-1; CDR3nt: TGTGCCAGCAGCCAACGGGGGGGGCGGACTGAAGCTTTCTTT; CDR3aa: CASSQRGGRTEAFF
abundance: NA; d_gene: TRBD2; v_gene: TRBV2; j_gene: TRBJ2-3; CDR3nt: TGTGCCAGCAGGGGCCGGGAGGTGGCAGATACGCAGTATTTT; CDR3aa: CASRGREVADTQYF
abundance: few; d_gene: NA; v_gene: TRBV27; j_gene: TRBJ2-7; CDR3nt: TGTGCCAGCAGTTTCAAGGGGGGCGACGAGCAGTACTTC; CDR3aa: CASSFKGGDEQYF
abundance: few; d_gene: TRBD1; v_gene: TRBV25-1; j_gene: TRBJ1-1; CDR3nt: TGTGCCAGCAGTGACTACGGGACAGGGATAACTGAAGCTTTCTTT; CDR3aa: CASSDYGTGITEAFF
abundance: NA; d_gene: NA; v_gene: TRBV5-1; j_gene: TRBJ1-2; CDR3nt: TGCGCCAGCAGCTCTCAACAACAGGGCAACTATGGCTACACCTTC; CDR3aa: CASSSQQQGNYGYTF
abundance: NA; d_gene: TRBD2; v_gene: TRBV19; j_gene: TRBJ2-3; CDR3nt: TGTGCCAGTAGAAGGCTAGCGGGGGGTACAGATACGCAGTATTTT; CDR3aa: CASRRLAGGTDTQYF
abundance: NA; d_gene: NA; v_gene: TRBV19; j_gene: TRBJ1-5; CDR3nt: TGTGCCAGTAGTATTGGGCGGCAGGGAGGCAATCAGCCCCAGCATTTT; CDR3aa: CASSIGRQGGNQPQHF
abundance: NA; d_gene: NA; v_gene: TRBV5-1; j_gene: TRBJ1-4; CDR3nt: TGCGCCAGCAGCTTGGGTCAGGGGAAGGAAAAACTGTTTTTT; CDR3aa: CASSLGQGKEKLFF
abundance: NA; d_gene: TRBD1; v_gene: TRBV5-4; j_gene: TRBJ1-5; CDR3nt: TGTGCCAGCAGCGTTGGGGGGGACAGGGATCAGCCCCAGCATTTT; CDR3aa: CASSVGGDRDQPQHF
abundance: NA; d_gene: TRBD1; v_gene: TRBV9; j_gene: TRBJ2-5; CDR3nt: TGTGCCAGCAGCCCTCGACAGGGAAGGGAGACCCAGTACTTC; CDR3aa: CASSPRQGRETQYF
abundance: NA; d_gene: TRBD1; v_gene: TRBV19; j_gene: TRBJ1-2; CDR3nt: TGTGCCAGTACACAGGGGGACTATGGCTACACCTTC; CDR3aa: CASTQGDYGYTF
abundance: NA; d_gene: NA; v_gene: TRBV6-1; j_gene: TRBJ1-2; CDR3nt: TGTGCCAGCCTTGGCCCCGTGAGCTATGGCTACACCTTC; CDR3aa: CASLGPVSYGYTF
abundance: NA; d_gene: NA; v_gene: TRBV10-3; j_gene: TRBJ1-3; CDR3nt: TGTGCCATCAGTGGATCCCCAGGTCACTCTGGAAACACCATATATTTT; CDR3aa: CAISGSPGHSGNTIYF
abundance: NA; d_gene: NA; v_gene: TRBV30; j_gene: TRBJ1-5; CDR3nt: TGTGCCTGGAGTCTAAGAGGGGGGTTTGGCAATCAGCCCCAGCATTTT; CDR3aa: CAWSLRGGFGNQPQHF
abundance: NA; d_gene: TRBD1; v_gene: TRBV15; j_gene: TRBJ1-2; CDR3nt: TGTGCCACCAGCAGTGGCATAGGACAGGGCCTCTATGGCTACACCTTC; CDR3aa: CATSSGIGQGLYGYTF
abundance: NA; d_gene: TRBD1; v_gene: TRBV7-9; j_gene: TRBJ1-2; CDR3nt: TGTGCCAGCAGCCACACTGCGGGACAGGGAAATACTAACTATGGCTACACCTTC; CDR3aa: CASSHTAGQGNTNYGYTF
abundance: once; d_gene: TRBD2; v_gene: TRBV11-3; j_gene: TRBJ2-1; CDR3nt: TGTGCCAGCAGCTTAGCGGGGGGTAGAAGCTCCTACAATGAGCAGTTCTTC; CDR3aa: CASSLAGGRSSYNEQFF
abundance: NA; d_gene: NA; v_gene: TRBV7-7; j_gene: TRBJ2-3; CDR3nt: TGTGCCAGCAGCTTAGGTAGCGGAGATACGCAGTATTTT; CDR3aa: CASSLGSGDTQYF
abundance: NA; d_gene: TRBD1; v_gene: TRBV7-7; j_gene: TRBJ1-6; CDR3nt: TGTGCCAGCAGCTCCTTGACAGGGAATACTGATTCACCCCTCCACTTT; CDR3aa: CASSSLTGNTDSPLHF
abundance: few; d_gene: NA; v_gene: TRBV15; j_gene: TRBJ2-5; CDR3nt: TGTGCCACCAGCAGAACGAAGGGGGGCCCGGAGACCCAGTACTTC; CDR3aa: CATSRTKGGPETQYF
abundance: NA; d_gene: NA; v_gene: TRBV29-1; j_gene: TRBJ2-1; CDR3nt: TGCAGCGTTGAACCCGCCGCTACAGGGAGAGATGAGCAGTTCTTC; CDR3aa: CSVEPAATGRDEQFF
abundance: once; d_gene: NA; v_gene: TRBV5-1; j_gene: TRBJ1-3; CDR3nt: TGCGCCAGCAGCTTGGCGAGTTCCCACTCTGGAAACACCATATATTTT; CDR3aa: CASSLASSHSGNTIYF
abundance: NA; d_gene: TRBD1; v_gene: TRBV30; j_gene: TRBJ1-4; CDR3nt: TGTGCCTGGAACCGGGACAGCAAAACAACTAATGAAAAACTGTTTTTT; CDR3aa: CAWNRDSKTTNEKLFF
abundance: NA; d_gene: NA; v_gene: TRBV14; j_gene: TRBJ1-2; CDR3nt: TGTGCCAGCAGCCAAGATATCGGGTCTGGCTACACCTTC; CDR3aa: CASSQDIGSGYTF
abundance: NA; d_gene: TRBD1; v_gene: TRBV27; j_gene: TRBJ1-2; CDR3nt: TGTGCCAGCAGTCAACAGGGGCACTATGGCTACACCTTC; CDR3aa: CASSQQGHYGYTF
abundance: NA; d_gene: NA; v_gene: TRBV29-1; j_gene: TRBJ2-7; CDR3nt: TGCAGCGGCGGGGACCCGTGGGACTACGAGCAGTACTTC; CDR3aa: CSGGDPWDYEQYF
abundance: few; d_gene: TRBD2; v_gene: TRBV5-1; j_gene: TRBJ2-3; CDR3nt: TGCGCCAGCAGTTCCAATCCGGGACTAACAGATACGCAGTATTTT; CDR3aa: CASSSNPGLTDTQYF
abundance: NA; d_gene: NA; v_gene: TRBV5-5; j_gene: TRBJ1-2; CDR3nt: TGTGCCAGCAGCTTGGCCCCATCCGCTAACTATGGCTACACCTTC; CDR3aa: CASSLAPSANYGYTF
abundance: NA; d_gene: TRBD2; v_gene: TRBV2; j_gene: TRBJ2-5; CDR3nt: TGTGCCAGCAGGACGGACGCGCTAGCGGGGGCGACCCAGTACTTC; CDR3aa: CASRTDALAGATQYF
abundance: NA; d_gene: TRBD2; v_gene: TRBV7-9; j_gene: TRBJ2-3; CDR3nt: TGTGCCAGCAGCTCGGGACTAGCGGGGGAGCCGGCGCAGTATTTT; CDR3aa: CASSSGLAGEPAQYF
abundance: NA; d_gene: NA; v_gene: TRBV29-1; j_gene: TRBJ2-7; CDR3nt: TGCAGCGTAGGCACCAGTCGTAGGGGTACCTACGAGCAGTACTTC; CDR3aa: CSVGTSRRGTYEQYF
abundance: NA; d_gene: TRBD1; v_gene: TRBV23-1; j_gene: TRBJ1-5; CDR3nt: TGCGCCAGCAGTCCCCTCGGGACAGGGAGATTACAGCCCCAGCATTTT; CDR3aa: CASSPLGTGRLQPQHF